This entry concerns a single T cell receptor beta chain. The antigen remains undetermined. The data derive from a study of cytomegalovirus exposure and HLA in healthy donors. Both 60 Vbeta primers and 13 Jbeta primers went into the PCR. The method was immunoSEQ multiplex PCR; TCRdb's version includes in-frame clones alone and lacks a portion of them. Its table records 50,000 to 60,000 clones. Germline V CDR1 and CDR2: LNHNV, YYDKDF (reference sequence). With 1 base clipped from V and 6 bases from J, the junction kept 5 bases outside the gene matches. CDR3 length equals 16 residues. Study-wide points: A later analysis reportedly found fewer N-insertions in an Asian-associated ancestry cluster than the roughly 680-donor mean. Researchers left out some V segments, among them TRBV6-2 and TRBV6-3, as indistinguishable. In a later analysis, about 17,000 TCR beta sequences were associated with HLA alleles at 0.05 false discovery rate. Roughly even sequencing depth across donors was the assumption behind the presence/absence analyses.

The sequence was collected from a woman in her forties or fifties in good health and CMV-seropositive. The genes are TRBV15 and TRBJ2-1; TRBD2 matches 11 bases. Sample: PBMCs. This CDR3 reads CATSRGGTSGTNEQFF. CDR3 nucleotide sequence: TGTGCCACCAGCAGAGGAGGGACTAGCGGTACCAATGAGCAGTTCTTC.